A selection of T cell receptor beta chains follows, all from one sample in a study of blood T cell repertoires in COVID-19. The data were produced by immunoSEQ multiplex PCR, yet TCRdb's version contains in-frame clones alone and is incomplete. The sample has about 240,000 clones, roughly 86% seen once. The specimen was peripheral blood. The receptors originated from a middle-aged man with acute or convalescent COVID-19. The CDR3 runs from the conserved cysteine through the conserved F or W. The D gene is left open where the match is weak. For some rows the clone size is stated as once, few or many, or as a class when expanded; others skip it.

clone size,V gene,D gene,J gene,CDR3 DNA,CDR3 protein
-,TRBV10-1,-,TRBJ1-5,TGCGCCAGCAGCTCGTGGAGTCAGCCCCAGCATTTT,CASSSWSQPQHF
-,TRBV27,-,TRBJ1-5,TGTGCCAGCAGTCGAAGGGACATGCTCGGCCAGCCCCAGCATTTT,CASSRRDMLGQPQHF
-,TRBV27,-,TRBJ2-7,TGTGCCAGCAGTCCCCGTTATCCGAGCCACGAGCAGTACTTC,CASSPRYPSHEQYF
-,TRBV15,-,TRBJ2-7,TGTGCCACCAGCAGAGGGCCTTCCTACGAGCAGTACTTC,CATSRGPSYEQYF
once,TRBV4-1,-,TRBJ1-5,TGCGCCAGCAGCGGAGGGTATAGCAATCAGCCCCAGCATTTT,CASSGGYSNQPQHF
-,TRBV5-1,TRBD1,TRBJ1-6,TGCGCCAGCAGCTTTGGACAGGGTAATTCACCCCTCCACTTT,CASSFGQGNSPLHF
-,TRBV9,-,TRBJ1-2,TGTGCCAGCAGCGTGGGGAGGGGTCCCCTCTATGGCTACACCTTC,CASSVGRGPLYGYTF
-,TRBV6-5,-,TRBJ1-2,TGTGCCAGCAGTTACAGGGGTTATGGCTACACCTTC,CASSYRGYGYTF
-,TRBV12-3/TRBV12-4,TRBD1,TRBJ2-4,TGTGCCAGCAGTCGACAGGGGAACAACATTCAGTACTTC,CASSRQGNNIQYF
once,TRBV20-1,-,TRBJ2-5,TGCAGTGCTAGTCTGGCGGAAGAGACCCAGTACTTC,CSASLAEETQYF
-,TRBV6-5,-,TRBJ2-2,TGTGCCAGCAGTTCCCGGACCGGGGAGCTGTTTTTT,CASSSRTGELFF
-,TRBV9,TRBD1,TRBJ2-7,TGTGCCAGCAGTCTTAATCCGGGACAGACCTACGAGCAGTACTTC,CASSLNPGQTYEQYF
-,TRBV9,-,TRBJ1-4,TGTGCCAGCAGCGTAGGTTTCCGGGGGTCGGGGAGAGCTAATGAAAAACTGTTTTTT,CASSVGFRGSGRANEKLFF
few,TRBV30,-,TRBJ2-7,TGTGCCTGGAGTGTAGCAGGTTTCTACGAGCAGTACTTC,CAWSVAGFYEQYF
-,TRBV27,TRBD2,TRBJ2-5,TGTGCCAGCAGTTTAGGGATAATAGCGGGAGGGGGGGCCCAAGAGACCCAGTACTTC,CASSLGIIAGGGAQETQYF
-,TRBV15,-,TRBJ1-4,TGTGCCACCAGCAGAGATCTTCTGGTGCCGGGTCTGAATGAAAAACTGTTTTTT,CATSRDLLVPGLNEKLFF
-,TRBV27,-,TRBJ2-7,TGTGCCAGCAGTTTATCCGAGACAGTTGACGAGCAGTACTTC,CASSLSETVDEQYF
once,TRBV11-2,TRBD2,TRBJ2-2,TGTGCCAGCAGCCTCTGGGGACTAGCGGGAGCGCCCGGGGAGCTGTTTTTT,CASSLWGLAGAPGELFF
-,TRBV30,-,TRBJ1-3,TGTGCCTGGAGTGTCGCCGGGGGAAACACCATATATTTT,CAWSVAGGNTIYF
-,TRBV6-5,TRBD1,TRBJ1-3,TGTGCCAGCCGTTGGGACAGCTCTGGAAACACCATATATTTT,CASRWDSSGNTIYF
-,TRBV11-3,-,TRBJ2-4,TGTGCCAGCAGCTTAAGGTGGGCCGGAAACATTCAGTACTTC,CASSLRWAGNIQYF
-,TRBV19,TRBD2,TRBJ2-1,TGTGCCAGTAGTATGACTAGCGGATCTCGCAACAATGAGCAGTTCTTC,CASSMTSGSRNNEQFF
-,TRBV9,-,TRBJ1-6,TGTGCCAGCAGCGTAGATCCGTTCTCCTATAATTCACCCCTCCACTTT,CASSVDPFSYNSPLHF
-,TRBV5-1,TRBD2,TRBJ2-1,TGCGCCAGCAGCTTCAACAGCGGGAGTTTGGATGAGCAGTTCTTC,CASSFNSGSLDEQFF
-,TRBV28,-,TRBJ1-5,TGTGCCAGCAGCACAATCAGACTAGGGCGCCAGCCCCAGCATTTT,CASSTIRLGRQPQHF
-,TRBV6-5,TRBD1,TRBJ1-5,TGTGCCAGCAGAGACAGGGGGCAAGTCAATCAGCCCCAGCATTTT,CASRDRGQVNQPQHF